Included here is one T cell receptor beta chain sequence, with context. Between the trimmed V and J ends, which lost 2 bases and 4 bases, there was a span of 4 bases. CDR3 size: 12 residues. In germline, CDR1 is MDHEN, CDR2 SYDVKM. Only in-frame clones appear in the TCRdb table, and some are missing; sequencing was by immunoSEQ multiplex PCR. This table holds around 100,000 clones, roughly nine tenths found once. The sample originates from a study of T cell changes during pregnancy in multiple sclerosis. The specimen comprised peripheral blood, sampled in the second trimester of pregnancy. The V call is TRBV28, the J call TRBJ2-3, with D unresolved. The TCR comes from a female donor with multiple sclerosis, enrolled in a pregnancy study. In DNA, the CDR3 is TGTGCCAGCAGTTTAGCGGCAGATACGCAGTATTTT. Encoded protein: CASSLAADTQYF.